These 7 T cell receptor beta chains were all obtained from the same sample, sequenced in a study of blood T cell repertoires in COVID-19. TCRdb's table, derived via immunoSEQ multiplex PCR, lists solely in-frame clones and lacks some. The profile shows just over 250,000 clones, around 87% of them singletons. The sample taken for sequencing was peripheral blood. These receptors all stem from a woman in her fifties or sixties with acute or convalescent COVID-19.

In nucleotides, the CDR3 is TGTGCCTGGAATCCGGGACAAGGCTCTGGAAACACCATATATTTT. This gives the protein CAWNPGQGSGNTIYF. The chain uses TRBV30 and TRBJ1-3, with D possibly being TRBD1 (6 bases). CDR1 is GTSNPN and CDR2 is SVGIG in the germline V gene (reference sequence). This CDR3 is 15 amino acids long. Trimming removed 4 bases at V and 0 bases at J, with 13 bases between.

The gene calls are TRBV27 and TRBJ1-1, with D unclear. The CDR3 is made up of 13 amino acids. Trimming cost V 2 bases and J 6 bases, with 10 bases left between them. CDR1 and CDR2 (germline): MNHEY, SMNVEV (reference sequence). CDR3 coding DNA: TGTGCCAGCAGTTTAATCGGGAGCGCTGAAGCTTTCTTT. Its translation is CASSLIGSAEAFF.

The DNA for the CDR3 is TGTGCCAGCAGCCCACAGGGGGGCAGGGGGCGCTCCTACGAGCAGTACTTC. Its protein is CASSPQGGRGRSYEQYF. The rearrangement links TRBV9 to TRBJ2-7; 8 bases line up with TRBD1. This CDR3 has 17 residues. J gave up 0 bases and V 4 bases, and 12 bases lay outside the gene matches. CDR1 is SGDLS and CDR2 is YYNGEE in the germline V gene.

The V and J genes are TRBV4-3 and TRBJ1-2; 7 nucleotides agree with TRBD1. The CDR3 spans 15 residues. The V gene's germline CDR1 is LGHNA and CDR2 YSLEER. The junction had 7 bases not matched to a gene; V was cut back by 3 bases and J by 3 bases. CDR3 amino acids: CASSQELQGYYGYTF. CDR3 coding DNA: TGCGCCAGCAGCCAGGAATTACAGGGGTACTATGGCTACACCTTC.

The rearrangement joins TRBV5-4 to TRBJ2-1, with TRBD2 identical over 16 bases. The CDR3 spans 17 residues. Looked up from germline, CDR1 is SGHNT and CDR2 is YYREEE (reference sequence). Trimming removed 3 bases from V and 8 bases from J; junction bases left unmatched: 8. The CDR3 sequence is CASSWGLAGGPIDEQFF. DNA of the CDR3: TGTGCCAGCAGCTGGGGACTAGCGGGAGGGCCCATCGATGAGCAGTTCTTC.

The rearrangement links TRBV28 to TRBJ2-2; 10 positions match TRBD1. This CDR3 has 18 amino acids. With V trimmed by 7 bases and J by 4 bases, 15 bases remained unmatched. The germline CDR1 and CDR2 sequences are MDHEN and SYDVKM. This CDR3 is CASTLPKAGQGGTGELFF. In nucleotides, the CDR3 is TGTGCCAGCACCCTTCCAAAAGCTGGACAGGGGGGCACCGGGGAGCTGTTTTTT.

This clone is a singleton in its sample. CDR3 protein: CASSHPEQGKYGYTF. The CDR3 region has the DNA TGCGCCAGCAGCCATCCCGAACAGGGGAAATATGGCTACACCTTC. The chain joins TRBV4-3 to TRBJ1-2; 7 nucleotides line up with TRBD1. Germline values: CDR1 LGHNA, CDR2 YSLEER. The CDR3 consists of 15 residues. J gave up 5 bases and V 3 bases, and 9 bases lay outside the gene matches.